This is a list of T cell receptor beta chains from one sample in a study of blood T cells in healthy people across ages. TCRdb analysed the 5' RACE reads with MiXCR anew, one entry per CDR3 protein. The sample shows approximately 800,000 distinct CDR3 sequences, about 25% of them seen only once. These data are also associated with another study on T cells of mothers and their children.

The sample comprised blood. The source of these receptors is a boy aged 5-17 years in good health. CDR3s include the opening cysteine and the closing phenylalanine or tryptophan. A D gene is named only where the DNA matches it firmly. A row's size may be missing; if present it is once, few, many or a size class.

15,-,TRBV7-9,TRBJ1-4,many,CASSLAAGLNEKLFF,TGTGCCAGCAGCTTAGCCGCCGGCCTTAATGAAAAACTGTTTTTT
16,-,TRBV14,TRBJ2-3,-,CASSQVLGVPTDTQYF,TGTGCCAGCAGCCAAGTATTAGGGGTTCCCACAGATACGCAGTATTTT
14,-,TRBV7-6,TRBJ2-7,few,CASSLAPGDYEQYF,TGTGCCAGCAGCTTAGCACCGGGAGACTACGAGCAGTACTTC
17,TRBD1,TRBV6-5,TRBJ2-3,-,CASSSETEGQGTDTQYF,TGTGCCAGCAGTTCGGAGACCGAGGGACAGGGCACAGATACGCAGTATTTT
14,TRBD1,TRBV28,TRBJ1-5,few,CASKRTGTNQPQHF,TGTGCCAGCAAGAGGACAGGAACCAATCAGCCCCAGCATTTT
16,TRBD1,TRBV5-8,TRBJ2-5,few,CASSEIGTGWRETQYF,TGTGCCAGCAGCGAAATAGGGACAGGATGGCGGGAGACCCAGTACTTC
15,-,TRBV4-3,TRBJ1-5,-,CASSQGAASNQPQHF,TGCGCCAGCAGCCAGGGGGCAGCCAGCAATCAGCCCCAGCATTTT
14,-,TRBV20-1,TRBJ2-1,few,CSAQDSYSYNEQFF,TGCAGTGCTCAAGACAGTTACTCCTACAATGAGCAGTTCTTC
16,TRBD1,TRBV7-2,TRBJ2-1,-,CASSFTGQVTRNEQFF,TGTGCCAGCAGCTTCACAGGACAGGTTACGCGGAATGAGCAGTTCTTC
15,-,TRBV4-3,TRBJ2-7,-,CASSQDLSRFYEQYF,TGCGCCAGCAGCCAAGATCTTAGCAGGTTCTACGAGCAGTACTTC
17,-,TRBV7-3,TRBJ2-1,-,CASSLTPGVSSYNEQFF,TGTGCCAGCAGCTTAACGCCCGGTGTCAGCTCCTACAATGAGCAGTTCTTC
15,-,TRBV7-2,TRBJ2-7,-,CASSREDALSYEQYF,TGTGCCAGCAGCCGAGAGGACGCGCTCTCCTACGAGCAGTACTTC
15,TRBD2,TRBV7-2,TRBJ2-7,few,CASSLEIAGGYEQYF,TGTGCCAGCAGCCTCGAGATAGCGGGAGGGTACGAGCAGTACTTC
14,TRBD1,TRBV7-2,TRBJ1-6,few,CASRWTGENSPLHF,TGTGCCAGCAGGTGGACAGGGGAAAATTCACCCCTCCACTTT
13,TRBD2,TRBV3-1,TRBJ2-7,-,CASTLSGNHEQYF,TGTGCCAGCACCTTAAGCGGGAACCACGAGCAGTACTTC
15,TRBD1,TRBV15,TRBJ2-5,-,CATSSRDRGSETQYF,TGTGCCACCAGCAGCCGGGACAGGGGTTCGGAGACCCAGTACTTC
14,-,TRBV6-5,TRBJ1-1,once,CASSGPGTNTEAFF,TGTGCCAGCAGTGGCCCTGGGACGAACACTGAAGCTTTCTTT
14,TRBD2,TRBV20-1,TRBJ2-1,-,CSASPSGSTNEQFF,TGCAGTGCTAGTCCCAGCGGGAGTACCAATGAGCAGTTCTTC
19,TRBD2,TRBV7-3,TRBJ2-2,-,CASSFHSQPSGGFTGELFF,TGTGCCAGCAGCTTCCACAGTCAACCTAGCGGGGGATTCACCGGGGAGCTGTTTTTT
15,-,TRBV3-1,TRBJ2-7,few,CASQIGPGNDYEQYF,TGTGCCAGCCAGATCGGGCCGGGAAATGACTACGAGCAGTACTTC
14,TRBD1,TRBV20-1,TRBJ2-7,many,CSAEDRAGSYEQYF,TGCAGTGCTGAAGACAGGGCTGGCTCCTACGAGCAGTACTTC
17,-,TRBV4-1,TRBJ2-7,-,CASSQKGSVSEAYEQYF,TGCGCCAGCAGCCAAAAAGGGTCCGTTTCGGAAGCCTACGAGCAGTACTTC